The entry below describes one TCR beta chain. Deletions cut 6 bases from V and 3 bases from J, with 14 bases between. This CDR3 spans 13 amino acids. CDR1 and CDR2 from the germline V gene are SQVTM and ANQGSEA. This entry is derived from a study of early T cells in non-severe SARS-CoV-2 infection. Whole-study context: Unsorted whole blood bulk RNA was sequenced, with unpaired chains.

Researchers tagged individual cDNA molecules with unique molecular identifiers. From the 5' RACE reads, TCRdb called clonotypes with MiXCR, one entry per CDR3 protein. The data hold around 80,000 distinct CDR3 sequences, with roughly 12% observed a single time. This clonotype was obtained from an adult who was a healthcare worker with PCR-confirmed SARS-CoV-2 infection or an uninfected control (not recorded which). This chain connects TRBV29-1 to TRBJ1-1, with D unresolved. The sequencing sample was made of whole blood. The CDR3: CSVRRAEDTEAFF. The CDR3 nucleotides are TGCAGCGTCCGAAGGGCTGAGGACACTGAAGCTTTCTTT. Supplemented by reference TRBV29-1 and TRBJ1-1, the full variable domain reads SAVISQKPSRDICQRGTSLTIQCQVDSQVTMMFWYRQQPGQSLTLIATANQGSEATYESGFVIDKFPISRPNLTFSTLTVSNMSPEDSSIYLCSVRRAEDTEAFFGQGTRLTVV.